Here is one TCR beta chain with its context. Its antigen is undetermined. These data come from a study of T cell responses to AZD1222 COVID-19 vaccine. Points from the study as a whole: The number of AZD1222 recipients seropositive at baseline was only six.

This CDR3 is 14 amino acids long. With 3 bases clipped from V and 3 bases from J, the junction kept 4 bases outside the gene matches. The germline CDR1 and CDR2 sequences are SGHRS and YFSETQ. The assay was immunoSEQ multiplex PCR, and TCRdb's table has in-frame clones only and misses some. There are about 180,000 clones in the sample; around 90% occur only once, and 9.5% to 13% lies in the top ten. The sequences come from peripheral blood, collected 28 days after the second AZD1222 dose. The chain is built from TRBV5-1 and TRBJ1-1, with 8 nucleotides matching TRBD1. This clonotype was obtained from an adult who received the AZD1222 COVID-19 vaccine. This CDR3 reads CASSWGQAYTEAFF. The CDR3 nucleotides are TGCGCCAGCAGCTGGGGACAGGCGTACACTGAAGCTTTCTTT.